This T cell receptor (beta chain) was observed in a study of cytomegalovirus exposure and HLA in healthy donors. Findings and caveats of the study: Most observed TCR sequences were rare, whereas some public TCRs were detected in many donors.

Measured with immunoSEQ multiplex PCR; TCRdb has only the in-frame clones, and not every one. Here the sample spans approximately 100,000 clones, approximately 90% being singletons. J was trimmed by 2 bases and V by 2 bases; bases with no gene match: 3. CDR1 is SEHNR, CDR2 FQNEAQ, per germline (reference sequence). The CDR3 runs 15 residues. Worth noting for this clone: Its cognate antigen is unknown.

The validation cohort, a group of 120 or so subjects, included the donors and was separate from the roughly 620-subject first cohort. This sequence joins TRBV7-9 and TRBJ2-1; 7 positions agree with TRBD1. The sample comprised PBMCs. The sequence was obtained from a woman aged 18-30 years in good health and CMV-seropositive. In DNA, the CDR3 is TGTGCCAGCAGCTTAACAGGGGTGACCTACAATGAGCAGTTCTTC. It translates to CASSLTGVTYNEQFF.